This T cell receptor beta chain was observed in a study of T cells in Graves' hyperthyroidism and ophthalmopathy (dated 2019 in TCRdb). For context, the study as a whole: A discovery cohort of about a hundred patients, 43 with Graves' ophthalmopathy and 55 to 60 with stable Graves' hyperthyroidism, was used to find distinguishing TCR V-J signatures. The paper reports TCR Vbeta CDR3 sequencing of roughly 140 peripheral blood samples: some 44 ophthalmopathy, under 85 hyperthyroidism and approximately 17 progressor patients. After sampling, hyperthyroidism patients received methimazole starting at 30 mg daily, and ophthalmopathy patients received high-dose intravenous methylprednisolone. An independent validation cohort of under 20 hyperthyroidism patients and 17 patients who later progressed to ophthalmopathy tested prospective prediction of ophthalmopathy. Thyroid tissue and blood T-cell repertoires from over 5 Graves' hyperthyroidism patients were also compared in the study. The roughly 94 discovery patients were randomly split 7:3 into training and test sets.

A word on this clonotype: Its antigen is currently not known. Per-base qualities were not stored, and no clone one base away is much larger.

The TCR beta CDR3 regions were amplified from RNA transcripts. The first round of RT-PCR for the TCR CDR3 was performed with the HTBI primer set and the Qiagen OneStep RT-PCR kit. Libraries were constructed in a second round of multiplex PCR, after which size selection and purification were performed. Sequencing of the libraries was done on an Illumina HiSeq2000 using paired-end 100 bp reads. In the original analysis: Raw data were processed with SOAPnuke, discarding reads with adapters, uncalled bases, mean Phred below 15, or no exact constant-primer or identifier match. COPE v1.2.5 was used to merge the high-quality paired reads, and each unique nucleotide sequence was defined as a clonotype. MiTCR v1.1 was used to align the clonotypes against IMGT TRBV, TRBD and TRBJ reference segments. Only V-J combinations with frequency above 0.0001, covering about 99% of repertoires, were analysed. A TCS score was defined as the ratio of F50 (clonal expansion) to E x V (chaos), with BLOSUM62-based TCRdist applied between CDR3 peptides within each V-J. Welch's t-statistics and random forest reduced 514 V-J features to 10 to 15, which were used in a naive Bayes classifier (R e1071). The similarity between thyroid and blood repertoires was quantified using the Morisita-Horn index. Clones were called with MiXCR by TCRdb after fastp trimmed the public reads at Q25, and only in-frame beta chains were retained. Rows matching on CDR3 protein sequence are summarized as one entry with the most common DNA and genes. TCRdb's processing, not the authors' own work, is the source of the V and J calls. In this sample the table shows some 98,000 distinct CDR3 sequences, roughly 39% of which occur a single time. The ten most abundant clones make up roughly 10% of the sample.

What the research found in general, with its limitations: In validation, the model predicted progression to ophthalmopathy a median of approximately 6.3 months before onset, with roughly 70% sensitivity and about 72% specificity. Most expanded thyroid clonotypes (frequency above 0.001) were also detected in blood, a finding suggesting that blood repertoires may reflect thyroid immune responses. No statistical method was used to fix the sample size in advance, and group allocation was not hidden from the investigators. A model built on a 13 V-J signature distinguished ophthalmopathy from stable hyperthyroidism, reaching 85% to 90% sensitivity and about 81% specificity in cross-validation and 80%/75% in testing.

Graves' hyperthyroidism was defined as stable when no progression to ophthalmopathy occurred over 18 months of follow-up. Hyperthyroidism patients were newly diagnosed, with disease duration under 2 months, and aged 18 to 65 years. Patients with uncontrolled infections, other autoimmune diseases, pregnancy or lactation were excluded. Diagnoses were based on clinical symptoms, serum thyroxine and TRAb, thyroid ultrasound and orbital computed tomography. Trizol reagent was used to extract total RNA, and RNA quality was then checked on an Agilent 2100 Bioanalyzer. The CDR3 covers 15 residues, taking in both the cysteine and the phenylalanine. Left in the record is the CDR3 DNA by itself, 45 bases read in frame from the first base. The germline V gene provides CDR1 SGHVS and CDR2 FQNEAQ. V ends up 2 bases short and J 3 bases short, with an unmatched junction base count of 7.

The TCR sequence derives from a woman in her thirties with Graves' hyperthyroidism. This receptor chain uses TRBV7-8 and TRBJ2-7; TRBD2 fits 7 bases in the junction. What was sequenced was peripheral blood or thyroid tissue (not recorded which). Here is the DNA: TGTGCCAGCAGCTTAAAAGGACTAGGCTACTACGAGCAGTACTTC. Its coded protein is CASSLKGLGYYEQYF.